Below are 15 T cell receptor beta chains sequenced from a single sample in a study of blood T cells in healthy people across ages. A second PCR of roughly 6 to 12 cycles used a sample-barcoded 5' primer and a J-beta primer mix. One entry per CDR3 protein, called by TCRdb with MiXCR from the 5' RACE reads. The data contain some 560,000 distinct CDR3 sequences, roughly a quarter of them seen just once; the ten biggest clones take up approximately 3.6%. The same sample was also used in a study of T cells of mothers and their children.

Specimen: blood. The receptors here all came from a boy between 2 and 10 years old in good health.

This clonotype was detected only a few times. The gene calls are TRBV7-9 and TRBJ2-7; a weak D match, TRBD2 (6 bases). V dropped 5 bases and J dropped 0 bases, with 26 bases sitting between them. The CDR3 spans 19 residues. Germline-derived CDR1 and CDR2 are SEHNR and FQNEAQ (reference sequence). CDR3 sequence (DNA): TGTGCCAGCAGCCCCCCCTCGCGGGATGGGAAGTGGAGCTCCTACGAGCAGTACTTC. As protein: CASSPPSRDGKWSSYEQYF.

This clonotype was observed a handful of times. V usage is TRBV5-1 and J usage is TRBJ2-1; 7 bases fit TRBD1. Per germline, CDR1 SGHRS and CDR2 YFSETQ. The V gene end was trimmed by 0 bases and the J gene end by 7 bases; junction bases not matched to a gene: 4. The CDR3 runs to 14 residues. CDR3 sequence: CASSLVLGQNEQFF. Here the CDR3 DNA reads TGCGCCAGCAGCTTGGTTCTGGGACAGAATGAGCAGTTCTTC.

This clonotype qualifies as medium-sized. The gene calls are TRBV20-1 and TRBJ2-7; 9 bases match TRBD1. V was pared by 3 bases and J by 4 bases, with 10 bases of the junction left unmatched. The CDR3 runs to 15 residues. Germline V CDR1 and CDR2: DFQATT, SNEGSKA (reference sequence). The CDR3 DNA sequence: TGCAGTGCTAGGGGTGACAGGGGGGCTGGGTACGAGCAGTACTTC. Translating gives CSARGDRGAGYEQYF.

This clonotype came up a few times. CDR3 sequence reads: CSAGRINQPQHF. The CDR3 nucleotides read TGCAGTGCGGGAAGAATCAATCAGCCCCAGCATTTT. The V call is TRBV20-1, the J call TRBJ1-5, with unresolved D. The CDR3 covers 12 residues. Germline V CDR1 and CDR2: DFQATT, SNEGSKA (reference sequence). The ends were cut back, 6 bases at V and 3 bases at J, with 9 bases in the middle.

In the case of this clonotype: Since a much larger clone is just one base distant, this may be a read error. The conserved phenylalanine or tryptophan is not found at the CDR3 terminus, so this likely reflects a read error. V is TRBV7-9 and J is TRBJ2-5; no clear D. The V end was cut by 2 bases, the J end by 5 bases, with 9 bases between. In germline, CDR1 is SEHNR, CDR2 FQNEAQ (reference sequence). CDR3 size: 13 residues. The CDR3 region has the DNA TGTGCCAGCAGCTTAATCCTTACGGAGACCCAGTACATC. Its protein is CASSLILTETQYI.

This sequence joins TRBV19 and TRBJ1-5; D may be TRBD1 (6 bases). Germline CDR1 LNHDA, CDR2 SQIVND (reference sequence). CDR3 length: 12 residues. With 7 bases removed from V and 2 bases from J, the gap between germline ends came to 6 bases. In nucleotides, the CDR3 is TGTGCCAGTAAGGGGGGCAATCAGCCCCAGCATTTT. It specifies CASKGGNQPQHF.

This clonotype has just a few counts. Lacking the conserved final phenylalanine or tryptophan, this CDR3 likely reflects a read error. The DNA is omitted, as the CDR3 cannot be located on it reliably, and the CDR3 follows TCRdb's listing. The CDR3 loop is CASSDYIYSEEFL. V gene TRBV2 combines with J gene TRBJ2-1. The CDR3 spans 13 amino acids, including both terminal residues. The germline CDR1 and CDR2 sequences are SNHLY and FYNNEI.

This clonotype has only a few counts. The chain employs TRBV18 and TRBJ2-5; D not resolved. Looked up from germline, CDR1 is KGHSH and CDR2 is LQKENI. Between the trimmed V and J ends, which lost 0 bases and 2 bases, there was a span of 10 bases. The CDR3 runs 15 residues. The CDR3 DNA is TGTGCCAGCTCACCACCAACAGAGATACAAGAGACCCAGTACTTC. Amino acids: CASSPPTEIQETQYF.

This clonotype was counted between two and nine times. J is TRBJ2-5 and V is TRBV6-5; 8 nucleotides match TRBD2. The J call may be incorrect, as the DNA end agrees better with TRBJ2-7. The CDR3 extends over 15 amino acids. Germline CDR1 MNHEY, CDR2 SVGAGI. CDR3 nucleotide sequence: TGTGCCAGCAGGCGCACCGGGACTAGACCCTACGAGCAGTACTTC. It codes for CASRRTGTRPYEQYF.

This clonotype was seen a few times. V is TRBV19 and J is TRBJ1-2; D ambiguous. This CDR3 region has 14 residues. CDR1 LNHDA and CDR2 SQIVND come from the germline V gene (reference sequence). Trimming left V 3 bases short and J 6 bases short, with 14 bases between. The CDR3 DNA is TGTGCCAGTAGTATTAGGGCGAGAGGTGATGGCTACACCTTC. The encoded protein is CASSIRARGDGYTF.

This clonotype was detected only a few times. The genes are TRBV12-3 or TRBV12-4 and TRBJ1-6; 7 nucleotides match TRBD1. J gave up 0 bases and V 6 bases, and 2 bases lay outside the gene matches. The CDR3 has 15 residues. CDR3 in amino acids: CASRTGSSYNSPLHF. In nucleotides, the CDR3 is TGTGCCAGCAGGACAGGGAGCTCCTATAATTCACCCCTCCACTTT.

This clonotype has just a few counts. This chain connects TRBV5-1 to TRBJ1-4, with 7 bases matching TRBD1. J lost 5 bases, V lost 3 bases, and 7 bases had no gene match. CDR3 length equals 15 residues. Germline values: CDR1 SGHRS, CDR2 YFSETQ. CDR3: CASSSLTGNNEKLFF. The CDR3 DNA reads as TGCGCCAGCAGCTCCTTGACAGGGAACAATGAAAAACTGTTTTTT.

This clonotype appeared a few times. This sequence joins TRBV5-8 and TRBJ1-5; D is uncertain. The CDR3 spans 16 residues. CDR1 and CDR2 from the germline V gene are SGHTS and YDEGEE. Trimming removed 0 bases from V and 6 bases from J, with 16 bases in between. The CDR3 bases are TGTGCCAGCAGCTTGGGGTTTAGGAAAGGCCGTCAGCCCCAGCATTTT. This gives the protein CASSLGFRKGRQPQHF. Looking up the rest from reference TRBV5-8 and TRBJ1-5 gives the full variable domain: EAGVTQSPTHLIKTRGQQATLRCSPISGHTSVYWYQQALGLGLQFLLWYDEGEERNRGNFPPRFSGRQFPNYSSELNVNALELEDSALYLCASSLGFRKGRQPQHFGDGTRLSIL.

The chain couples TRBV27 to TRBJ1-5; D is uncertain. There are 14 residues in the CDR3. Germline-derived CDR1 and CDR2 are MNHEY and SMNVEV (reference sequence). V was cut by 8 bases and J by 0 bases, with 11 bases left in between. DNA for the CDR3: TGTGCCAGCCGTAGGAGTGGTAGCAATCAGCCCCAGCATTTT. Translating it yields CASRRSGSNQPQHF.

This chain connects TRBV5-1 to TRBJ2-7; TRBD1 matches 11 bases. J was trimmed by 6 bases and V by 4 bases; bases with no gene match: 9. Germline loops: CDR1 SGHRS, CDR2 YFSETQ. This CDR3 has 15 residues. CDR3 nucleotides: TGCGCCAGCAGCCTGTACGGGACAGGGGGGTCCGAGCAGTACTTC. Translation gives CASSLYGTGGSEQYF. Together with reference TRBV5-1 and TRBJ2-7, the CDR3 gives the full variable domain: KAGVTQTPRYLIKTRGQQVTLSCSPISGHRSVSWYQQTPGQGLQFLFEYFSETQRNKGNFPGRFSGRQFSNSRSEMNVSTLELGDSALYLCASSLYGTGGSEQYFGPGTRLTVT.